This record covers a single T cell receptor (beta chain). V gave up 8 bases and J gave up 4 bases; unmatched junction bases: 9. There are 15 residues in the CDR3. The data are from a study of T cell repertoires in cytomegalovirus infection. In TCRdb, the reads were re-called with MiXCR into one record per CDR3 protein. The sample shows about 190,000 distinct CDR3 sequences, about a tenth of them seen only once. The chain is built from TRBV5-3 and TRBJ1-2, with TRBD1 identical over 12 bases. TRBV5-3 is an ORF, and what it does is uncertain. Sequencing was done on a sample of PBMCs. This clonotype was sampled from a human donor in good health (CMV status not recorded). Some clones in this sample may be carry-over from other donors' samples. The CDR3 region is CASSRDRGPIYGYTF. In DNA form, the CDR3 reads TGTGCCAGCAGCCGGGACAGGGGGCCGATCTATGGCTACACCTTC.